Following are 17 T cell receptor beta chains from one sample sequenced in a study of T cells after yellow fever vaccination. A single record per CDR3 protein comes from TCRdb applying MiXCR to the 5' RACE reads. The table lists about 52,000 distinct CDR3 sequences, approximately 6.6% of them singletons, with about 24% in the top ten. Sequenced material: CD8+ T cells not binding an NS4B(214-222) dextramer, sorted from PBMCs, taken around 45 days after the first yellow fever vaccination. The origin of the receptors is a man in his late teens or twenties who received the YFV17D yellow fever vaccine.

This clonotype was counted many times. The chain combines TRBV27 with TRBJ1-3; D is possibly TRBD1 (5 bases). V was shortened by 3 bases and J by 2 bases, with 8 bases between the two germline ends. Germline CDR1 MNHEY, CDR2 SMNVEV (reference sequence). The CDR3 is made up of 14 amino acids. The CDR3 nucleotides are TGTGCCAGCAGTTTCTCAGGGACTGGAAACACCATATATTTT. It is translated as CASSFSGTGNTIYF.

This clonotype was counted a few times. The gene calls are TRBV4-2 and TRBJ2-2; D may be TRBD2 (7 bases). V was cut by 1 base and J by 4 bases, with 13 bases left in between. In germline, CDR1 is LGHNA, CDR2 YNFKEQ. This CDR3 spans 16 amino acids. CDR3 sequence: CASSQGVGGVTGELFF. CDR3 DNA: TGTGCCAGCAGCCAAGGGGTAGGGGGGGTCACCGGGGAGCTGTTTTTT.

A few counts support this clonotype. J is TRBJ1-4 and V is TRBV4-2, with D perhaps matching TRBD1 (5 bases). The V end lost 2 bases, the J end lost 0 bases, and 13 bases lay between the germline ends. Germline V lookup: CDR1 LGHNA, CDR2 YNFKEQ. The CDR3 extends over 17 amino acids. The CDR3 DNA follows: TGTGCCAGCAGCCAAATTCATCAGGGTTCAACTAATGAAAAACTGTTTTTT. Residues: CASSQIHQGSTNEKLFF.

This clonotype has a handful of counts. V is TRBV29-1 and J is TRBJ2-1, with D unclear. V was cut by 2 bases and J by 0 bases, with 5 bases left in between. Germline CDR1 SQVTM, CDR2 ANQGSEA. The CDR3 covers 13 residues. The CDR3 loop reads CSVERSSYNEQFF. The CDR3 bases are TGCAGCGTTGAAAGGAGCTCCTACAATGAGCAGTTCTTC.

This clonotype has at least ten counts. The V and J genes are TRBV4-1 and TRBJ1-2; no reliable D call. The CDR3 consists of 15 residues. Germline CDR1 reads MGHRA; CDR2 reads YSYEKL. Trimming pared 0 bases from V and 2 bases from J, leaving 10 bases between. The CDR3 nucleotides are TGCGCCAGCAGCCAAGAGGAGCTAGCGAACTATGGCTACACCTTC. It encodes CASSQEELANYGYTF.

This clonotype has ten or more counts. This chain links TRBV5-5 with TRBJ1-1, with TRBD1 matching over 12 bases. Trimming at V came to 7 bases and at J to 9 bases, leaving 4 bases not matched to a gene. Germline loops: CDR1 SGHKS, CDR2 YYEKEE (reference sequence). The CDR3 length is 12 residues. CDR3 sequence reads: CASQGQGAKAFF. In nucleotides, the CDR3 is TGTGCCAGCCAGGGACAGGGGGCTAAAGCTTTCTTT.

Many counts were recorded for this clonotype. The rearrangement links TRBV7-8 to TRBJ2-7; maybe TRBD1 (6 bases). CDR3 length equals 12 residues. Trimming removed 8 bases from V and 2 bases from J, with 10 bases in between. Germline lookup yields CDR1 SGHVS and CDR2 FQNEAQ. CDR3 DNA sequence: TGTGCCAGCCCTAAGGGGGCCTACGAGCAGTACGTC. Its protein product is CASPKGAYEQYV.

The chain has TRBV6-2 or TRBV6-3 and TRBJ2-7; D unclear. Germline values: CDR1 MNHEY, CDR2 SVGEGT. V dropped 3 bases and J dropped 3 bases, with 6 bases sitting between them. The CDR3 extends over 12 amino acids. CDR3: CASSYSVYEQYV. The CDR3 nucleotides read TGTGCCAGCAGTTATTCGGTCTACGAGCAGTACGTC.

The chain links TRBV6-1 to TRBJ2-2; the D is unclear. Trimming took off 5 bases at V and 0 bases at J, with 16 bases between the two ends. CDR1 and CDR2 from the germline V gene are MNHNS and SASEGT. The CDR3 extends over 17 amino acids. DNA for the CDR3: TGTGCCAGCAGTCGCCTCGTTAGTGGGACGAACACCGGGGAGCTGTTTTTT. Residues: CASSRLVSGTNTGELFF.

Notes on this clonotype: A much larger clone lies one base from this, so it may be a read error. The rearrangement joins TRBV6-4 to TRBJ2-7, with TRBD2 matching 8 bases. The CDR3 consists of 17 residues. The V gene end was trimmed by 6 bases and the J gene end by 1 base; junction bases not matched to a gene: 14. Germline-derived CDR1 and CDR2 are MRHNA and SNTAGT. CDR3: CASRGLGFYVASYEQYV. The CDR3 DNA reads TGTGCCAGCAGGGGACTAGGATTTTATGTGGCTTCCTACGAGCAGTACGTC.

This clonotype is a singleton in its sample. This could be a read error, since a much larger clone is one nucleotide away. The J gene is TRBJ2-3, the V gene TRBV7-9; D is undetermined. In germline, CDR1 is SEHNR, CDR2 FQNEAQ (reference sequence). With 5 bases removed from V and 5 bases from J, the gap between germline ends came to 11 bases. The CDR3 extends over 13 amino acids. The CDR3 bases are TGTGCCAGCAGCCCGCCGACCCGAGATACGCAGTATTTT. Its translation: CASSPPTRDTQYF.

By frequency in the sample, this clonotype is medium-sized. The chain combines TRBV13 with TRBJ2-1; the D is unclear. The CDR3 is 12 amino acids. The V end lost 5 bases, the J end lost 7 bases, and 9 bases lay between the germline ends. The germline V gene encodes CDR1 PRHDT and CDR2 FYEKMQ (reference sequence). The CDR3, as DNA: TGTGCCAGCAGCGCATTGGGAAATGAGCAGTTCTTC. Protein sequence: CASSALGNEQFF.

There are many counts of this clonotype. The chain uses TRBV6-5 and TRBJ1-2; D remains ambiguous. Trimming stripped 7 bases from V and 6 bases from J, with 12 bases between. Germline lookup yields CDR1 MNHEY and CDR2 SVGAGI. The length of the CDR3 is 12 residues. The CDR3 DNA sequence: TGTGCCAGCAAGATGGGGAACCATGGCTACACCTTC. It codes for CASKMGNHGYTF.

There are a few counts of this clonotype. V is TRBV6-5 and J is TRBJ1-5; D uncertain. This CDR3 has 13 amino acids. V lost 2 bases and J 3 bases, leaving 5 bases between the germline ends. The germline gives CDR1 MNHEY, CDR2 SVGAGI. The chain's CDR3 is CASSYGNNQPQHF. In DNA form, the CDR3 reads TGTGCCAGCAGTTACGGAAACAATCAGCCCCAGCATTTT.

The CDR3 here is CASRILTSGGPNEQFF. The CDR3 DNA reads as TGTGCCAGCAGGATCCTTACTAGCGGGGGGCCAAATGAGCAGTTCTTC. V and J are TRBV7-9 and TRBJ2-1; 12 nucleotides match TRBD2. CDR3 length equals 16 residues. Germline CDR1 and CDR2: SEHNR and FQNEAQ (reference sequence). After removal of 6 bases from V and 7 bases from J, the junction contained 10 bases not matched to a gene.

This clonotype was seen many times. V usage is TRBV20-1 and J usage is TRBJ1-2; 7 bases agree with TRBD1. Trimming cost V 7 bases and J 7 bases; bases outside gene matches: 6. The CDR3 consists of 11 residues. Germline V gene sequence: CDR1 DFQATT, CDR2 SNEGSKA (reference sequence). CDR3 sequence: CSVEGALGYTF. The CDR3 DNA is TGCAGTGTCGAGGGGGCACTTGGCTACACCTTC.

There are many counts of this clonotype. The J gene is TRBJ2-1, the V gene TRBV7-2; D not certain. The CDR3 is 13 residues long. V lost 2 bases and J lost 6, with 8 bases in between. Germline CDR1 reads SGHTA; CDR2 reads FQGNSA. CDR3 region: CASSLSKVNEQFF. The CDR3 bases are TGTGCCAGCAGCTTAAGTAAGGTCAATGAGCAGTTCTTC.